Below, 29 T cell receptor beta chains from the same sample are listed, as sequenced in a study of T-cell reconstitution after alpha-beta-depleted transplantation in children. Molecular barcoding with unique molecular identifiers was used for the TCRbeta library. TCRdb itself ran the PCR reads through MiXCR, one entry per CDR3 protein. The data show about 870,000 distinct CDR3 sequences, under 20% seen once. The starting material was PBMCs, mostly from graft donor cells, obtained 360 days after TCRalphabeta/CD19-depleted stem cell transplant. These receptors originate from a male patient between 5 and 17 years old who had a stem cell transplant for acute lymphoblastic leukemia, so the T cells may come from the graft donor.

The table lists this clonotype with a few counts. V and J are TRBV3-1 and TRBJ2-1, with D unresolved. V lost 0 bases and J lost 0, with 21 bases in between. CDR3 length: 20 amino acids. Germline V gene sequence: CDR1 LGHDT, CDR2 YNNKEL (reference sequence). CDR3 residues: CASSQESTAVEVSSYNEQFF. The CDR3 nucleotides are TGTGCCAGCAGCCAAGAGTCTACGGCAGTCGAAGTTAGCTCCTACAATGAGCAGTTCTTC.

This clonotype was seen a few times. The gene calls are TRBV5-1 and TRBJ2-1, with TRBD2 matching over 10 bases. Trimming took 0 bases from V and 7 from J; bases not matched to a gene: 4. The CDR3 is 15 amino acids. Germline loops: CDR1 SGHRS, CDR2 YFSETQ. This CDR3 is CASSLAGLAKNEQFF. Written as DNA, the CDR3 is TGCGCCAGCAGCTTGGCGGGACTAGCGAAGAATGAGCAGTTCTTC.

Comments on this clonotype: Given a much more abundant clone one base away, this may be a read error. This rearrangement joins TRBV5-1 to TRBJ2-2; 8 nucleotides agree with TRBD1. CDR1 and CDR2 (germline): SGHRS, YFSETQ. CDR3 length equals 15 residues. V was clipped by 3 bases and J by 0 bases; unmatched bases: 1. CDR3 in DNA: TGCGCCAGCAGCTACAGGGGGACGAACACCGGGGAGCTGTTTTTT. Translating it yields CASSYRGTNTGELFF.

This clonotype was seen more than once but under ten times. Written as DNA, the CDR3 is TGCGCCAGCAGCCAAGGGAAGCGCGGCGACTCCTACGAGCAGTACTTC. It yields the protein CASSQGKRGDSYEQYF. The rearrangement links TRBV4-1 to TRBJ2-7; no clear D. Per germline, CDR1 MGHRA and CDR2 YSYEKL. This CDR3 comprises 16 residues. V lost 1 base, J lost 0 bases, and 13 bases lay in between.

This clonotype was counted only a few times. The genes are TRBV3-1 and TRBJ2-7, with 7 nucleotides matching TRBD2. Germline CDR1 and CDR2: LGHDT and YNNKEL (reference sequence). With V trimmed by 1 base and J by 7 bases, 13 bases remained unmatched. This CDR3 is 16 amino acids long. CDR3 DNA sequence: TGTGCCAGCAGCCAAGGAAGCGGGAAGATCCTACGGGAGCAGTACTTC. Encoded protein: CASSQGSGKILREQYF.

This chain uses TRBV15 with TRBJ1-3; D gene unclear. Germline-derived CDR1 and CDR2 are LNHNV and YYDKDF (reference sequence). Trimming removed 1 base at V and 0 bases at J, with 7 bases between. The CDR3 sequence is 15 residues long. The CDR3 is CATSRGAVSGNTIYF. The CDR3 bases are TGTGCCACCAGCAGAGGCGCAGTCTCTGGAAACACCATATATTTT.

V and J are TRBV6-1 and TRBJ2-2; D possibly corresponds to TRBD2 (5 bases). The V gene's germline CDR1 is MNHNS and CDR2 SASEGT. V was trimmed by 8 bases and J by 0 bases, leaving 10 bases between them. The CDR3 spans 14 residues. CDR3 region: CASGLATNTGELFF. CDR3 bases: TGTGCCAGCGGCCTAGCCACGAACACCGGGGAGCTGTTTTTT.

This clonotype was seen many times. The chain combines TRBV12-3 or TRBV12-4 with TRBJ2-7; 7 nucleotides match TRBD1. The CDR3 totals 14 residues. The junction had 9 bases not matched to a gene; V was cut back by 4 bases and J by 6 bases. In nucleotides, the CDR3 is TGTGCCAGCAGTTGGGACAGCTCGGCCTCCGAGCAGTACTTC. This encodes CASSWDSSASEQYF.

About this clonotype: At one end, the junction sequence differs from germline, possibly due to a read error. This rearrangement joins TRBV29-1 to TRBJ1-2; 8 bases agree with TRBD1. CDR3 length equals 13 residues. From germline, CDR1 is SQVTM and CDR2 ANQGSEA. CDR3 residues: CSVEDEFVDRGLF. As DNA, the CDR3 is TGCAGCGTTGAAGATGAATTTGTAGACAGGGGCCTCTTC.

This clonotype has more than one count but fewer than ten. The chain has TRBV12-3 or TRBV12-4 and TRBJ2-2; 8 positions match TRBD1. There are 15 residues in the CDR3. With V trimmed by 6 bases and J by 2 bases, 5 bases remained unmatched. The CDR3 DNA sequence: TGTGCCAGCAGAATGACAGGGGCTAACACCGGGGAGCTGTTTTTT. Its protein product is CASRMTGANTGELFF.

This clonotype was counted many times. The J gene is TRBJ2-1, the V gene TRBV25-1, with 11 bases that match TRBD2. With V trimmed by 5 bases and J by 6 bases, 3 bases remained unmatched. The length of the CDR3 is 14 residues. Germline-derived CDR1 and CDR2 are MGHDK and SYGVNS. This CDR3 is CASSLSGRGNEQFF. As DNA, the CDR3 is TGTGCCAGCAGTCTTAGCGGGAGGGGCAATGAGCAGTTCTTC.

There are a few counts of this clonotype. V is TRBV20-1 and J is TRBJ2-4, with a possible D match to TRBD2 (6 bases). Germline V gives CDR1 DFQATT, CDR2 SNEGSKA (reference sequence). V was clipped by 0 bases and J by 3 bases, with 15 bases between them. The CDR3 spans 16 residues. CDR3 sequence (DNA): TGCAGTGCTAGAGATTCGGCTAGCGACTACAAAAACATTCAGTACTTC. It codes for CSARDSASDYKNIQYF.

This sequence joins TRBV28 and TRBJ2-5; tentative D call: TRBD2 (6 bases). The CDR3 length is 17 residues. V was trimmed by 5 bases and J by 1 base, leaving 20 bases between them. Germline V gene lookup returns CDR1 MDHEN and CDR2 SYDVKM. CDR3 coding DNA: TGTGCCAGCAGTCCGAGCGCGGCGGGAAGCCTCCAAGAGACCCAGTACTTC. It translates to CASSPSAAGSLQETQYF.

The genes are TRBV7-9 and TRBJ2-5; 9 nucleotides line up with TRBD2. With 4 bases clipped from V and 1 base from J, the junction kept 7 bases outside the gene matches. Germline-derived CDR1 and CDR2 are SEHNR and FQNEAQ (reference sequence). The CDR3 runs to 16 residues. CDR3 in amino acids: CASSYRLAEIQETQYF. CDR3 DNA: TGTGCCAGCAGCTACCGACTAGCGGAAATCCAAGAGACCCAGTACTTC. Complete variable domain (other parts from reference TRBV7-9 and TRBJ2-5): DTGVSQNPRHKITKRGQNVTFRCDPISEHNRLYWYRQTLGQGPEFLTYFQNEAQLEKSRLLSDRFSAERPKGSFSTLEIQRTEQGDSAMYLCASSYRLAEIQETQYFGPGTRLLVL.

This sequence joins TRBV7-8 and TRBJ2-2; the match to TRBD2 covers 14 bases. The CDR3 is made up of 20 amino acids. Germline assignment: CDR1 SGHVS and CDR2 FQNEAQ. V lost 3 bases to trimming and J lost 5 bases; unmatched junction nucleotides: 14. The CDR3 loop reads CASSFGASGTSGRRTGELFF. CDR3 nucleotides: TGTGCCAGCAGCTTTGGGGCCTCCGGGACTAGCGGGAGAAGGACCGGGGAGCTGTTTTTT. Filled out from reference TRBV7-8 and TRBJ2-2, the complete variable domain reads GAGVSQSPRYKVAKRGQDVALRCDPISGHVSLFWYQQALGQGPEFLTYFQNEAQLDKSGLPSDRFFAERPEGSVSTLKIQRTQQEDSAVYLCASSFGASGTSGRRTGELFFGEGSRLTVL.

This clonotype was counted once. The chain carries TRBV10-3 and TRBJ2-3; D is ambiguous. Trimming removed 0 bases from V and 6 bases from J, with 7 bases in between. Germline V gene data show CDR1 as ENHRY and CDR2 as SYGVKD. There are 13 residues in the CDR3. The CDR3 here is CAISESNGDTQYF. DNA of the CDR3: TGTGCCATCAGTGAGTCGAATGGGGATACGCAGTATTTT.

This clonotype was counted between two and nine times. This chain joins TRBV5-1 and TRBJ2-4; 13 nucleotides line up with TRBD2. The length of the CDR3 is 20 residues. With 4 bases clipped from V and 3 bases from J, the junction kept 16 bases outside the gene matches. Germline V gene data show CDR1 as SGHRS and CDR2 as YFSETQ. The CDR3 DNA reads as TGCGCCAGCAGCGGAACGGGACTAGCGGGATCCGGATGGGTCAAAAACATTCAGTACTTC. Translated: CASSGTGLAGSGWVKNIQYF.

There are a few counts of this clonotype. This sequence joins TRBV20-1 and TRBJ2-7; TRBD2 matches 8 bases. The germline CDR1 and CDR2 sequences are DFQATT and SNEGSKA (reference sequence). The V segment lost 1 base and the J segment 4 bases; nucleotides outside the gene matches: 9. The CDR3 loop spans 15 amino acids. In DNA form, the CDR3 reads TGCAGTGCTAGAGTACCGGGAGGGCTTTGGTACGAGCAGTACTTC. This encodes CSARVPGGLWYEQYF.

The rearrangement uses TRBV24-1 and TRBJ2-5; 11 bases align to TRBD1. Germline V CDR1 and CDR2: KGHDR, SFDVKD. V was pared by 4 bases and J by 3 bases, with 3 bases of the junction left unmatched. The CDR3 runs to 15 residues. In DNA, the CDR3 is TGTGCCACCAGTGAGGGGACAGGGGGTAAAGAGACCCAGTACTTC. This codes for CATSEGTGGKETQYF.

This sequence joins TRBV19 and TRBJ1-1; the D is unclear. Trimming took 7 bases from V and 1 from J, leaving 13 bases between them. The CDR3 covers 14 residues. Germline V lookup: CDR1 LNHDA, CDR2 SQIVND (reference sequence). The CDR3 loop reads CASNPGVRNTEAFF. In DNA, the CDR3 is TGTGCCAGTAATCCTGGGGTGAGGAACACTGAAGCTTTCTTT.

This clonotype was picked up a small number of times. V usage is TRBV4-1 and J usage is TRBJ2-2, with 15 bases lining up with TRBD2. Per germline, CDR1 MGHRA and CDR2 YSYEKL. The CDR3 is 18 residues long. V was clipped by 1 base and J by 2 bases; unmatched bases: 2. CDR3 loop: CASSQGGLAGGNTGELFF. In DNA form, the CDR3 reads TGCGCCAGCAGCCAAGGGGGACTAGCGGGAGGAAACACCGGGGAGCTGTTTTTT.

This clonotype came up a few times. This chain links TRBV5-4 with TRBJ2-4; possibly TRBD1 for D (5 bases). The CDR3 extends over 16 amino acids. Between the trimmed V and J ends, which lost 0 bases and 0 bases, there was a span of 10 bases. Germline CDR1 SGHNT, CDR2 YYREEE (reference sequence). CDR3 loop: CASSLGAGQAKNIQYF. In DNA form, the CDR3 reads TGTGCCAGCAGCTTGGGGGCAGGACAAGCCAAAAACATTCAGTACTTC.

This chain links TRBV7-3 with TRBJ2-1, with D maybe TRBD2 (6 bases). Germline CDR1 SGHTA, CDR2 FQGTGA. The CDR3 contains 16 residues. The V end was cut by 4 bases, the J end by 2 bases, with 15 bases between. CDR3 loop: CASSSGSGRPYNEQFF. CDR3 sequence (DNA): TGTGCCAGCAGCTCCGGGAGCGGTAGACCCTACAATGAGCAGTTCTTC.

CDR3 region: CASSVDSWGYEQYF. CDR3 sequence (DNA): TGTGCCAGCAGCGTGGACAGTTGGGGTTACGAGCAGTACTTC. This chain connects TRBV14 to TRBJ2-7; weak D call: TRBD1 (6 bases). This CDR3 has 14 amino acids. Trimming took off 5 bases at V and 4 bases at J, with 15 bases between the two ends. Germline V gene sequence: CDR1 SGHDN, CDR2 FVKESK.

There are many counts of this clonotype. The chain joins TRBV10-2 to TRBJ1-2; 7 bases line up with TRBD1. This CDR3 contains 13 residues. V trimming: 6 bases; J trimming: 5 bases; junction bases outside the gene matches: 6. Per the germline V gene, CDR1 is WSHSY and CDR2 is SAAADI. The CDR3 sequence is CASSDGTVYGYTF. The CDR3 region has the DNA TGCGCCAGCAGCGACGGGACAGTATATGGCTACACCTTC.

This clonotype was detected only a few times. The chain has TRBV9 and TRBJ2-5, with 11 positions matching TRBD2. Germline values: CDR1 SGDLS, CDR2 YYNGEE. Trimming at V came to 3 bases and at J to 4 bases, leaving 5 bases not matched to a gene. This CDR3 has 15 residues. CDR3 bases: TGTGCCAGCAGCGCCGCCGGACTAGCGGGAGAGACCCAGTACTTC. It codes for CASSAAGLAGETQYF. Filled out from reference TRBV9 and TRBJ2-5, the complete variable domain reads DSGVTQTPKHLITATGQRVTLRCSPRSGDLSVYWYQQSLDQGLQFLIQYYNGEERAKGNILERFSAQQFPDLHSELNLSSLELGDSALYFCASSAAGLAGETQYFGPGTRLLVL.

The V call is TRBV5-6, the J call TRBJ2-3; no firm D call. Germline V gene sequence: CDR1 SGHDT, CDR2 YYEEEE. This CDR3 has 8 amino acids. V lost 4 bases to trimming and J lost 15 bases, with 6 bases between them. The CDR3 here is CASSGLYF. CDR3 sequence (DNA): TGTGCCAGCAGCGGGCTATATTTT. The complete variable domain, with remaining parts taken from reference TRBV5-6 and TRBJ2-3, reads DAGVTQSPTHLIKTRGQQVTLRCSPKSGHDTVSWYQQALGQGPQFIFQYYEEEERQRGNFPDRFSGHQFPNYSSELNVNALLLGDSALYLCASSGLYFGPGTRLTVL.

The gene calls are TRBV6-5 and TRBJ1-5; D gene ambiguous. The CDR3 runs to 15 residues. CDR1 is MNHEY, CDR2 SVGAGI, per germline. The V gene lost 4 bases and the J gene lost 2 bases, with 12 bases spanning the gap. DNA of the CDR3: TGTGCCAGCAGTTTCCAGAAATCGGGCAATCAGCCCCAGCATTTT. Amino acid sequence: CASSFQKSGNQPQHF.

This chain uses TRBV20-1 with TRBJ1-1; D might be TRBD1 (6 bases). This CDR3 comprises 12 residues. The germline gives CDR1 DFQATT, CDR2 SNEGSKA (reference sequence). Trimming took 7 bases from V and 1 from J, leaving 10 bases between them. As DNA, the CDR3 is TGCAGTGGGCGGGACAAGAACACTGAAGCTTTCTTT. Translating it yields CSGRDKNTEAFF.